The present TCR beta chain was sequenced within a study of shared clonotypes between healthy human individuals. Study-level background: Two women and a few men aged 18 to 49 made up the donors. A donor's plate count was three for CD4 naive and three for CD4 memory; CD8 naive had two and CD8 memory one. Study observations and caveats: Memory subsets had estimated richness that was generally smaller than that of naive subsets. Rarefaction exposed incomplete sorted-subset sequencing despite large depth.

This table comes from immunoSEQ multiplex PCR, and its TCRdb copy is limited to in-frame clones, with some not included. The table lists just over 2,000,000 clones, around 95% of them singletons. V was clipped by 5 bases and J by 9 bases, with 20 bases between them. CDR1 is WNHNN, CDR2 SYGVQD, per germline (reference sequence). The CDR3 has 15 residues. Notes on this clone: Antigen: not known.

This TCR was sampled from a young man in good health. This chain joins TRBV10-1 and TRBJ2-1; possibly TRBD2 for D (7 bases). What was sequenced was naive CD4+ T cells sorted from blood. Specified subset: CD45RA+ positively selected. In DNA form, the CDR3 reads TGCGCCAGCAGTAGATCGGGGGGCGCTTCAAGTGAGCAGTTCTTC. Translated, it gives CASSRSGGASSEQFF.